Sequencing of this T cell receptor beta chain was carried out in a study of blood T cell repertoires in COVID-19. Study as a whole: Acute and convalescent COVID-19 specimens originated in the United States, Italy and Spain.

Trimming removed 5 bases at V and 7 bases at J, with 14 bases between. The CDR3 runs to 13 residues. CDR1 is PRHDT and CDR2 is FYEKMQ in the germline V gene (reference sequence). Libraries were prepared by immunoSEQ multiplex PCR; TCRdb keeps only in-frame clonotypes and omits some of them. The repertoire includes 150,000 to 250,000 clones, about nine tenths of them detected once, and around 2.3% sits in the top ten. The TCR sequence derives from a woman in her 30s who had recovered from COVID-19. This rearrangement joins TRBV13 to TRBJ2-5, with D perhaps TRBD1 (6 bases). The sequenced sample was PBMCs or T cells enriched from blood (not recorded which). CDR3 sequence reads: CASSRQAIRTQYF. CDR3 nucleotide sequence: TGTGCCAGCAGCCGACAGGCAATCAGGACCCAGTACTTC.